The entry below describes one TCR beta chain. Antigen specificity is unknown. This specimen belongs to a study of T cell clones after liver transplantation. Study-level background: Liver transplant recipients had immunosuppression withdrawal attempted within 2 years. Samples came pre-transplant, pre-randomization before withdrawal, and post-randomization after withdrawal ended. Notes on the study in general: Donor-reactive sequences fell more than third party-reactive ones, suggesting partial deletion.

This table comes from immunoSEQ multiplex PCR, and its TCRdb copy is limited to in-frame clones, with some not included. The sample lists about 60,000 clones; about 64% were seen once. The source material was CD4+ T cells from blood, sampled before liver transplant. This receptor was obtained from a human donor who received a liver transplant.

CDR3 region: CSVEGLAGGVYNEQFF. The CDR3 nucleotides are TGCAGCGTTGAAGGGTTAGCGGGGGGGGTTTACAATGAGCAGTTCTTC. This chain links TRBV29-1 with TRBJ2-1; 11 bases agree with TRBD2. CDR3 length equals 16 residues. From germline, CDR1 is SQVTM and CDR2 ANQGSEA. Unmatched junction bases numbered 6, after V lost 1 base and J lost 4 bases.